These T cell receptor beta chains were read from a single sample in a study of blood T cell repertoires in COVID-19. Clones were sequenced by immunoSEQ multiplex PCR, and TCRdb holds only the in-frame ones, with some missing. The repertoire includes a few hundred thousand clones, around 83% of them detected once, and 8% to 9% sits in the top ten. Material for sequencing was peripheral blood. These receptor sequences come from an elderly woman with COVID-19, enrolled during active disease. Each CDR3 is given with its conserved first and last residue. A D gene is named only where the DNA matches it firmly. Clone size is not always given. Where it is, it says once, few, many or a class for expanded clones.

CASSSRDLGEDGNSPLHF TGTGCCAGCAGTTCTCGGGACTTGGGGGAAGATGGTAATTCACCCCTCCACTTT . TRBV6-2/TRBV6-3 . TRBJ1-6
CASSQGQDTDTQYF TGTGCCAGCAGCCAAGGACAAGACACAGATACGCAGTATTTT . TRBV11-2 . TRBJ2-3
CASSQESNSYEQYF TGCGCCAGCAGCCAAGAATCCAACTCCTACGAGCAGTACTTC . TRBV4-1 few TRBJ2-7
CASSPDRLGANVLTF TGTGCCAGCTCACCCGACAGGCTCGGGGCCAACGTCCTGACTTTC . TRBV18 . TRBJ2-6
CASSQDESSHTF TGTGCCAGCAGCCAAGATGAGAGTTCCCACACCTTC . TRBV3-1/TRBV3-2 . TRBJ1-2
CASSSGEGSYNEQFF TGTGCCAGCAGCTCCGGGGAGGGCTCCTACAATGAGCAGTTCTTC TRBD2 TRBV9 . TRBJ2-1
CASSLSSGQGPGNTIYF TGTGCCAGCTCACTGTCTTCGGGACAGGGCCCTGGAAACACCATATATTTT TRBD1 TRBV18 . TRBJ1-3
CASRLGVGEQYF TGTGCCAGCAGGCTAGGAGTGGGCGAGCAGTACTTC . TRBV2 . TRBJ2-7
CASSRKFTGMAGNEQFF TGCGCCAGCAGTCGAAAATTCACGGGAATGGCGGGAAATGAGCAGTTCTTC . TRBV4-3 . TRBJ2-1
CASSLGKGGANTEAFF TGCGCCAGCAGCTTGGGGAAGGGAGGTGCGAACACTGAAGCTTTCTTT . TRBV5-1 . TRBJ1-1
CASNRRENTEAFF TGTGCCAGCAACAGGAGAGAGAACACTGAAGCTTTCTTT . TRBV19 . TRBJ1-1
CASSQSLRDSYEQYF TGTGCCAGCAGCCAGAGTCTCCGGGACAGCTACGAGCAGTACTTC TRBD1 TRBV3-1/TRBV3-2 . TRBJ2-7
CAAGTSGGPIRDEQFF TGTGCCGCGGGTACTAGCGGGGGGCCAATCCGGGATGAGCAGTTCTTC TRBD2 TRBV19 . TRBJ2-1
CASSQDITNTGELFF TGTGCTAGCAGCCAGGACATAACGAACACCGGGGAGCTGTTTTTT . TRBV7-7 . TRBJ2-2
CASSPRRGQGPDSNQPQHF TGTGCCAGCTCACCACGGAGAGGACAGGGGCCTGATAGCAATCAGCCCCAGCATTTT TRBD1 TRBV18 . TRBJ1-5
CASSLSHF TGTGCCAGCAGCTTGAGTCATTTT . TRBV11-3 . TRBJ1-5
CASSSGVAFTDTQYF TGTGCCAGCAGCTCAGGGGTAGCATTCACAGATACGCAGTATTTT . TRBV7-3 few TRBJ2-3
CEWGGTEAFF TGTGAATGGGGGGGCACTGAAGCTTTCTTT . TRBV6-9 . TRBJ1-1
CASSLGSGQETQYF TGTGCCAGCAGCCTGGGGTCGGGACAAGAGACCCAGTACTTC . TRBV3-1/TRBV3-2 . TRBJ2-5
CATSRDTSGTEAFF TGTGCCACCAGCAGAGATACCTCAGGCACTGAAGCTTTCTTT . TRBV15 . TRBJ1-1
CASSLAVRGTGELFF TGTGCCAGCAGCTTGGCCGTTAGGGGCACCGGGGAGCTGTTTTTT . TRBV5-8 . TRBJ2-2
CASSSRGQGSNQPQHF TGCGCCAGCAGCTCCCGGGGACAGGGAAGCAATCAGCCCCAGCATTTT TRBD1 TRBV5-1 . TRBJ1-5
CASRRQGSEQYF TGTGCCAGCAGAAGACAGGGAAGCGAGCAGTACTTC TRBD1 TRBV7-8 . TRBJ2-7
CASSLGQRRVMNTEAFF TGTGCCAGCAGCTTAGGACAGCGTCGAGTAATGAACACTGAAGCTTTCTTT . TRBV7-2 . TRBJ1-1
CASGTSVAPLHF TGTGCCAGCGGGACTTCCGTCGCGCCCCTCCACTTT . TRBV6-6 . TRBJ1-6
CASSRRTEANTEAFF TGTGCCAGCAGCAGGCGGACAGAAGCTAACACTGAAGCTTTCTTT . TRBV2 few TRBJ1-1
CASSAGQGSYNEQFF TGTGCCAGCAGCGCCGGACAGGGCTCCTACAATGAGCAGTTCTTC TRBD1 TRBV9 few TRBJ2-1
CASSWGTSGNTIYF TGTGCCAGCAGCTGGGGGACATCCGGAAACACCATATATTTT . TRBV11-2 . TRBJ1-3
CASSPKGLSQPQHF TGTGCCAGCTCACCAAAGGGGTTGAGTCAGCCCCAGCATTTT . TRBV18 . TRBJ1-5
CASSPSGGLTYEQYF TGTGCCAGCAGCCCGAGCGGGGGGCTTACCTACGAGCAGTACTTC TRBD2 TRBV7-6 . TRBJ2-7
CASSRTSGNTIYF TGTGCCAGCAGTCGGACTTCTGGAAACACCATATATTTT . TRBV6-5 few TRBJ1-3
CASRNSPYEQYF TGTGCCAGCAGAAACAGCCCCTACGAGCAGTACTTC . TRBV12-3/TRBV12-4 . TRBJ2-7
CASSSTGAPYEQYF TGCGCCAGCAGCTCGACAGGGGCCCCCTACGAGCAGTACTTC TRBD1 TRBV5-1 . TRBJ2-7
CASSIARGNTGELFF TGTGCCAGTAGTATCGCAAGAGGGAACACCGGGGAGCTGTTTTTT . TRBV19 . TRBJ2-2
CARKNSFPGTDYGYTF TGTGCCAGAAAAAACTCATTCCCCGGGACAGATTATGGCTACACCTTC TRBD1 TRBV19 . TRBJ1-2
CASSQGRGVGNTIYF TGTGCCAGCAGCCAAGGCAGGGGTGTTGGAAACACCATATATTTT . TRBV3-1/TRBV3-2 . TRBJ1-3
CASSLQGWELFF TGTGCCAGCAGCCTTCAGGGGTGGGAGCTGTTTTTT . TRBV7-9 few TRBJ2-2
CASSQAYTGDYGYTF TGTGCCAGCAGCCAAGCCTATACAGGGGACTATGGCTACACCTTC TRBD1 TRBV3-1/TRBV3-2 . TRBJ1-2
CASSPTSGVNNEQFF TGTGCCAGCTCACCTACTAGCGGGGTCAACAATGAGCAGTTCTTC TRBD2 TRBV18 . TRBJ2-1
CASSLVSGGHYEQYF TGTGCCAGCAGCTTAGTATCGGGAGGGCACTACGAGCAGTACTTC TRBD2 TRBV7-9 many TRBJ2-7
CASSYGLGSPLHF TGTGCCAGCAGTTACGGTCTTGGCTCACCCCTCCACTTT . TRBV6-5 once TRBJ1-6
CASSLPPANTGELFF TGCGCCAGCAGCCTCCCTCCCGCGAACACCGGGGAGCTGTTTTTT . TRBV5-1 . TRBJ2-2
CASSPGGAGGLYGYTF TGCGCCAGCAGCCCGGGGGGAGCAGGTGGGCTCTATGGCTACACCTTC . TRBV5-1 . TRBJ1-2
CASSYSIGGGYEQYF TGTGCCAGCAGTTACTCGATAGGGGGTGGCTACGAGCAGTACTTC . TRBV6-5 . TRBJ2-7
CASSPSSFTEAFF TGTGCCAGCAGCCCTAGTAGCTTCACTGAAGCTTTCTTT . TRBV7-3 . TRBJ1-1
CASSFGGQGVTEAFF TGTGCCAGCAGTTTTGGAGGGCAGGGGGTCACTGAAGCTTTCTTT TRBD1 TRBV28 . TRBJ1-1
CASSLGGSLYEQYF TGTGCCAGCAGCTTGGGCGGGAGCCTCTACGAGCAGTACTTC TRBD2 TRBV5-6 . TRBJ2-7
CASSPGLAGTGELFF TGTGCCAGCAGCCCGGGACTAGCGGGAACCGGGGAGCTGTTTTTT TRBD2 TRBV3-1/TRBV3-2 . TRBJ2-2
CATSRGQGRVDEAFF TGTGCCACCAGCAGGGGACAGGGGAGGGTTGATGAAGCTTTCTTT TRBD1 TRBV15 . TRBJ1-1
CASSPVGTSDNSPLHF TGTGCCAGCAGCCCGGTGGGCACAAGTGATAATTCACCCCTCCACTTT . TRBV5-5 . TRBJ1-6
CASSLAPRAGWADTQYF TGTGCCAGCAGTCTCGCCCCTCGGGCGGGATGGGCGGATACGCAGTATTTT . TRBV6-2/TRBV6-3 . TRBJ2-3
CSVGQRGNYDEQFF TGCAGCGTGGGACAGAGGGGGAATTACGATGAGCAGTTCTTC TRBD1 TRBV29-1 . TRBJ2-1